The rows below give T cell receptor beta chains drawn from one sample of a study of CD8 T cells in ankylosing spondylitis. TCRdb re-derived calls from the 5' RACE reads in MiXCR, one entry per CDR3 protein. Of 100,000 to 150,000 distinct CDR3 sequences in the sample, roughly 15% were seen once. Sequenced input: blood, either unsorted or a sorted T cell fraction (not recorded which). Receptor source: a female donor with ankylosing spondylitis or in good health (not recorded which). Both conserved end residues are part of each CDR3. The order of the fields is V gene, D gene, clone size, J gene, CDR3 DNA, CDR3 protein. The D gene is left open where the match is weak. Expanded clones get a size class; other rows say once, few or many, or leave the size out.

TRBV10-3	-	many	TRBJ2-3	TGTGCCACCTTAGACCAGACGAGCACAGATACGCAGTATTTT	CATLDQTSTDTQYF
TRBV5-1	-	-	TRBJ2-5	TGCGCCAGCAGCTTGGACGTTGGTACCGCGACCCAGTACTTC	CASSLDVGTATQYF
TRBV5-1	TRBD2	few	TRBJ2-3	TGCGCCAGCAGCCTAAAAGGGACTAGCGGGAGTACAGATACGCAGTATTTT	CASSLKGTSGSTDTQYF
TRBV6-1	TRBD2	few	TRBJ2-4	TGTGCCAGCAGCCGAGGACTAGCGGGGGGAACCTTGGTTCAGTACTTC	CASSRGLAGGTLVQYF
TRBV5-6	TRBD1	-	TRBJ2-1	TGTGCCAGCGGGGATCGGGACAGGGGATACAATGAGCAGTTCTTC	CASGDRDRGYNEQFF
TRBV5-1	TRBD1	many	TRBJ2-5	TGCGCCAGCAGCTCGCGACAGGGACAAGAGACCCAGTACTTC	CASSSRQGQETQYF
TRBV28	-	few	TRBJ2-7	TGTGCCAGCAGTGGCTACCAGCGGAGCTTTTACGAGCAGTACTTC	CASSGYQRSFYEQYF
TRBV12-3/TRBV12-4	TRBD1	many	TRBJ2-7	TGTGCCAGCAGTCCCGTCCTTAGGACAGGGGTAGGATGGGACGAGCAGTACTTC	CASSPVLRTGVGWDEQYF
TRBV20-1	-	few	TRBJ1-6	TGCAGTGCGCGCCTAGGACCGTCCTCTAATTCACCCCTCCACTTT	CSARLGPSSNSPLHF
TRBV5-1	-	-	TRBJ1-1	TGCGCCAGCAGCTTGGATGTCAACATGAACACTGAAGCTTTCTTT	CASSLDVNMNTEAFF
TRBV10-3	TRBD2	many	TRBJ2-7	TGTGCCATCAGTGTAGTCGGGGCTAGCGGATTCACCTACGAGCAGTACTTC	CAISVVGASGFTYEQYF
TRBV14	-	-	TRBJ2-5	TGTGCCAGCAGACCCGGGGGGCGCGTGGAGACCCAGTACTTC	CASRPGGRVETQYF
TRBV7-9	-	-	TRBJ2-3	TGTGCCAGCAGCTTAGAGCCAGATACGCAGTATTTT	CASSLEPDTQYF
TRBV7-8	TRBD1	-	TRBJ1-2	TGTGCCAGCAGCTCCGGACAGGGGCTCTATGGCTACACCTTC	CASSSGQGLYGYTF
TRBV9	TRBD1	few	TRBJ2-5	TGTGCCAGCAGCGCCGACAGGGCACAGACCCAGTACTTC	CASSADRAQTQYF
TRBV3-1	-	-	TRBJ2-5	TGTGCCAGCAGCCTCGGTAGCCGCAACCGAAAGACCCAGTACTTC	CASSLGSRNRKTQYF
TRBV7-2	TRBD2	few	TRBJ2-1	TGTGCCAGCAGCCAGAGGACTAGTAACTACAATGAGCAGTTCTTC	CASSQRTSNYNEQFF
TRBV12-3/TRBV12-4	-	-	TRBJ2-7	TGTGCCAGCAGCTTAAGGGTGTCCTACGAGCAGTACTTC	CASSLRVSYEQYF
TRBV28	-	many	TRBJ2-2	TGTGCCAGCAGTTTAAATCCGGGTGCCGGGGAGCTGTTTTTT	CASSLNPGAGELFF
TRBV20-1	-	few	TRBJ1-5	TGCAGTGCTATATCCGTTATCGAACAGCCCCAGCATTTT	CSAISVIEQPQHF
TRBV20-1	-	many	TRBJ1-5	TGCAGTGCTAGAAAATTTCCGGGCAATCAGCCCCAGCATTTT	CSARKFPGNQPQHF
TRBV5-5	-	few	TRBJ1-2	TGTGCCAGCAGCTTGGGAATCCAGGATTCTTATGGCTACACCTTC	CASSLGIQDSYGYTF
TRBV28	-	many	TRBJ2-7	TGTGCCAGCAGCAAAAAAACCGGGACCGCCGAGTACGAGCAGTACTTC	CASSKKTGTAEYEQYF
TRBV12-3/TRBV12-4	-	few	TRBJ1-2	TGTGCCACCCGGGAGGGGAACTATGGCTACACCTTC	CATREGNYGYTF
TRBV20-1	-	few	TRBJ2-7	TGCAGTGCTAGAGATTACAGGGAAGGCTCCTACGAGCAGTACTTC	CSARDYREGSYEQYF
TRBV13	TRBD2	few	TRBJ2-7	TGTGCCAGCAGCTTCCTAGAACTAGCGGGGCTCGAGCAGTACTTC	CASSFLELAGLEQYF
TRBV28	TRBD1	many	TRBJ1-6	TGTGCCAGCAGTATGACAGGGGACAATTCACCCCTCCACTTT	CASSMTGDNSPLHF
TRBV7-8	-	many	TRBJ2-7	TGTGCCAGCATCCCTGAAAGGACCTACGAGCAGTACTTC	CASIPERTYEQYF
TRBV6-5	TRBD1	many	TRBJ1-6	TGTGCCAGCAGCAGGGGGTCGCCCCTCCACTTT	CASSRGSPLHF
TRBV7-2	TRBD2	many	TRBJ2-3	TGTGCCAGCAGCTTAATAGCGGGAGGTGCTAGCACAGATACGCAGTATTTT	CASSLIAGGASTDTQYF
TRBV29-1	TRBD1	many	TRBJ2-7	TGCAGCGTGGCCGGGACAGTTTACGAGCAGTACTTC	CSVAGTVYEQYF